One sample yielded the 31 T cell receptor beta chains listed below, sequenced in a study of blood T cell repertoires in COVID-19. Libraries were prepared by immunoSEQ multiplex PCR; TCRdb keeps only in-frame clonotypes and omits some of them. The table includes a few hundred thousand clones, around 89% detected once. The material sequenced was peripheral blood. All receptors derive from a young man with acute or convalescent COVID-19.

The chain uses TRBV27 and TRBJ2-7; 7 bases are a match to TRBD1. J lost 4 bases, V lost 4 bases, and 1 base had no gene match. This CDR3 is built from 12 residues. The germline CDR1 and CDR2 sequences are MNHEY and SMNVEV (reference sequence). CDR3 in DNA: TGTGCCAGCAGTTCGACAGGGTACGAGCAGTACTTC. This codes for CASSSTGYEQYF.

This chain connects TRBV2 to TRBJ2-3; 8 nucleotides line up with TRBD2. CDR3 length: 16 residues. The J segment lost 3 bases and the V segment lost 7 bases, leaving 12 bases of the junction unmatched. Per the germline V gene, CDR1 is SNHLY and CDR2 is FYNNEI. This CDR3 reads CASTKGSSGRTDTQYF. The CDR3 DNA is TGTGCCAGCACAAAGGGGTCCAGCGGGAGAACAGATACGCAGTATTTT.

Note on this clone: The junction departs from germline at one end; a sequencing error may be responsible. The chain has TRBV5-1 and TRBJ1-2; 7 nucleotides agree with TRBD1. The CDR3 spans 11 residues. The germline gives CDR1 SGHRS, CDR2 YFSETQ. In DNA, the CDR3 is TGCGCCAGCAGCTTGGCCGGGGACAGTTTCTTC. Residues: CASSLAGDSFF.

This clone has only one observation. The genes are TRBV7-2 and TRBJ2-3; TRBD2 agrees at 9 bases. Per germline, CDR1 SGHTA and CDR2 FQGNSA. This CDR3 spans 15 amino acids. Losses at the gene ends were 1 base for V and 6 bases for J; bases not matched to a gene: 5. This CDR3 reads CASSLVGTSSDTQYF. The CDR3 coding sequence is TGTGCCAGCAGCTTAGTAGGGACTAGCTCTGATACGCAGTATTTT.

The chain carries TRBV18 and TRBJ1-2; D perhaps matches TRBD1 (6 bases). CDR1 KGHSH and CDR2 LQKENI come from the germline V gene. The V gene lost 2 bases and the J gene lost 4 bases, with 14 bases spanning the gap. The CDR3 spans 15 residues. In DNA, the CDR3 is TGTGCCAGCTCACCAAACAGGGAAGCCCCCTATGGCTACACCTTC. This codes for CASSPNREAPYGYTF.

The sample holds one count of this clone. The V gene is TRBV5-5, the J gene TRBJ2-7; 10 bases agree with TRBD2. CDR1 and CDR2 from the germline V gene are SGHKS and YYEKEE (reference sequence). The CDR3 is made up of 13 amino acids. The V gene end was trimmed by 6 bases and the J gene end by 8 bases; junction bases not matched to a gene: 8. CDR3 protein: CASTELAGYKQYF. The CDR3 nucleotides read TGTGCCAGCACTGAACTAGCGGGGTATAAGCAGTACTTC.

This rearrangement joins TRBV9 to TRBJ1-6; TRBD1 is a possible D gene (6 bases). V was trimmed by 0 bases and J by 8 bases, leaving 21 bases between them. The length of the CDR3 is 18 residues. Looked up from germline, CDR1 is SGDLS and CDR2 is YYNGEE. CDR3 coding DNA: TGTGCCAGCAGCGTAGGCCCCGGGGGGGGGCACGGGGATTCACCCCTCCACTTT. It yields the protein CASSVGPGGGHGDSPLHF.

The rearrangement joins TRBV7-9 to TRBJ2-1; D ambiguous. The V gene's germline CDR1 is SEHNR and CDR2 FQNEAQ (reference sequence). CDR3 length: 12 amino acids. V was pared by 5 bases and J by 7 bases, with 9 bases between. The DNA of the CDR3 is TGTGCCAGCAGCCATGAGATAAATGAGCAGTTCTTC. Translation gives CASSHEINEQFF.

The genes are TRBV28 and TRBJ1-5; the D is unclear. V was trimmed by 6 bases and J by 5 bases, leaving 5 bases between them. Germline V gene lookup returns CDR1 MDHEN and CDR2 SYDVKM. The CDR3 is 11 residues long. The CDR3: CASRAHQPQHF. CDR3 nucleotides: TGTGCCAGCAGAGCCCATCAGCCCCAGCATTTT.

This clone showed up just a few times. This chain uses TRBV29-1 with TRBJ1-2; 7 bases agree with TRBD1. This CDR3 is 12 amino acids long. CDR1 is SQVTM and CDR2 is ANQGSEA in the germline V gene. V lost 6 bases, J lost 5 bases, and 6 bases stayed unmatched. CDR3 sequence (DNA): TGCAGCGTCCCGACAGGGCATTATGGCTACACCTTC. Translating it yields CSVPTGHYGYTF.

The chain joins TRBV29-1 to TRBJ2-3; a weak D match, TRBD1 (5 bases). The germline V gene has CDR1 SQVTM and CDR2 ANQGSEA. This CDR3 is built from 14 residues. With 6 bases removed from V and 2 bases from J, the gap between germline ends came to 15 bases. This CDR3 is CSVPPPGNTDTQYF. For the CDR3, the DNA is TGCAGCGTCCCCCCTCCAGGGAACACAGATACGCAGTATTTT.

About this clone: Mismatch with germline at one junction end may stem from a read error. The V gene is TRBV6-1, the J gene TRBJ2-3; D is possibly TRBD2 (5 bases). This CDR3 has 10 residues. From germline, CDR1 is MNHNS and CDR2 SASEGT. CDR3 protein: CASSEVSGVF. CDR3 coding DNA: TGTGCCAGCAGTGAAGTATCCGGGGTTTTT.

This chain links TRBV28 with TRBJ1-5, with a weak D call TRBD1 (5 bases). This CDR3 has 14 amino acids. The germline V gene has CDR1 MDHEN and CDR2 SYDVKM. Trimming removed 7 bases from V and 7 bases from J, with 17 bases in between. CDR3 region: CASTRGTQRQPQHF. CDR3 sequence (DNA): TGTGCCAGCACCCGGGGGACTCAAAGGCAGCCCCAGCATTTT.

A single count supports this clone. The rearrangement links TRBV6-5 to TRBJ1-2, with a tentative D call TRBD1 (6 bases). V lost 2 bases and J lost 4, with 17 bases in between. Germline V lookup: CDR1 MNHEY, CDR2 SVGAGI. CDR3 length: 16 amino acids. Here the CDR3 DNA reads TGTGCCAGCAGTTACGGCAGGGGAAAGGCCTTCTATGGCTACACCTTC. It specifies CASSYGRGKAFYGYTF.

This clone was seen just once. This sequence joins TRBV28 and TRBJ1-1; D unclear. Germline V CDR1 and CDR2: MDHEN, SYDVKM. V was shortened by 7 bases and J by 9 bases, with 21 bases between the two germline ends. The CDR3 consists of 14 residues. The CDR3, as DNA: TGTGCCAGCATTACCCAGTGGGCAGTCCGGAAAGCTTTCTTT. It encodes CASITQWAVRKAFF.

This chain connects TRBV19 to TRBJ2-1; no reliable D call. Germline CDR1 LNHDA, CDR2 SQIVND (reference sequence). The CDR3 covers 13 residues. With 4 bases removed from V and 7 bases from J, the gap between germline ends came to 11 bases. CDR3 sequence: CASSSQVMNEQFF. For the CDR3, the DNA is TGTGCCAGTAGTAGCCAGGTCATGAATGAGCAGTTCTTC.

The chain couples TRBV10-3 to TRBJ1-1; D gene unclear. The CDR3 length is 13 residues. Deletions cut 6 bases from V and 1 base from J, with 9 bases between. Per the germline V gene, CDR1 is ENHRY and CDR2 is SYGVKD. CDR3: CAIRYSGNTEAFF. The CDR3, as DNA: TGTGCCATCAGGTATTCAGGGAACACTGAAGCTTTCTTT.

The chain is built from TRBV18 and TRBJ1-5; D uncertain. Germline CDR1 is KGHSH and CDR2 is LQKENI. V lost 6 bases to trimming and J lost 9 bases, with 18 bases between them. The CDR3 has 14 amino acids. CDR3 amino acids: CASSEVQRVGPQHF. CDR3 DNA: TGTGCCAGCTCCGAAGTACAGCGGGTCGGGCCCCAGCATTTT.

V usage is TRBV3-1 (or the pseudogene TRBV3-2) and J usage is TRBJ1-5; D is undetermined. The CDR3 length is 16 residues. Germline-derived CDR1 and CDR2 are LGHDT and YNNKEL (reference sequence). Trimming shortened V by 0 bases and J by 6 bases, and 15 bases separated the two germline ends. CDR3 DNA sequence: TGTGCCAGCAGCCAAGAGCGGGTAGGGTACGGTCAGCCCCAGCATTTT. It encodes CASSQERVGYGQPQHF.

The chain uses TRBV3-1 (or the pseudogene TRBV3-2) and TRBJ1-6; D remains unclear. Germline loops: CDR1 LGHDT, CDR2 YNNKEL (reference sequence). The CDR3 is 14 amino acids. Deletions cut 3 bases from V and 9 bases from J, with 12 bases between. The CDR3 DNA is TGTGCCAGCAGCCAGAATGGAGCGGGTTCACCCCTCCACTTT. This sequence encodes CASSQNGAGSPLHF.

J is TRBJ1-3 and V is TRBV9, with 9 positions matching TRBD1. Trimming took 3 bases from V and 7 from J; bases not matched to a gene: 8. Germline V gene lookup returns CDR1 SGDLS and CDR2 YYNGEE. The CDR3 covers 15 residues. CDR3 region: CASSGATGGGNTIYF. Here the CDR3 DNA reads TGTGCCAGCAGCGGAGCGACAGGGGGTGGGAACACCATATATTTT.

This CDR3 reads CASSREVTVTTGYEQYF. The CDR3 nucleotides read TGTGCCAGCAGCCGGGAGGTTACAGTTACTACAGGCTACGAGCAGTACTTC. The chain uses TRBV4-2 and TRBJ2-7, with a weak D call TRBD2 (6 bases). The germline CDR1 and CDR2 sequences are LGHNA and YNFKEQ. This CDR3 contains 17 residues. V was shortened by 4 bases and J by 3 bases, with 22 bases between the two germline ends.

V is TRBV11-1 and J is TRBJ1-2; D unresolved. Trimming cost V 5 bases and J 5 bases, with 15 bases left between them. The CDR3 loop spans 14 amino acids. Germline lookup yields CDR1 SGHAT and CDR2 FQDESV (reference sequence). Here the CDR3 DNA reads TGTGCCAGCAGCCCGATTACAACGACTTATGGCTACACCTTC. Translating gives CASSPITTTYGYTF.

This clone was seen a single time. The gene calls are TRBV9 and TRBJ2-1, with 7 bases lining up with TRBD2. CDR3 length equals 15 residues. CDR1 and CDR2 from the germline V gene are SGDLS and YYNGEE. Germline trimming cut 5 bases from V and 2 bases from J; bases unmatched to any gene: 7. CDR3 in DNA: TGTGCCAGCAGTGACATACGGGGGGCCTACAATGAGCAGTTCTTC. As protein: CASSDIRGAYNEQFF.

The J gene is TRBJ1-5, the V gene TRBV30; tentative D call: TRBD1 (5 bases). V was pared by 5 bases and J by 4 bases, with 12 bases between. The CDR3 totals 13 residues. CDR1 and CDR2 from the germline V gene are GTSNPN and SVGIG (reference sequence). Here the CDR3 reads CAWADGGNQPQHF. CDR3 bases: TGTGCCTGGGCGGACGGGGGAAATCAGCCCCAGCATTTT.

The chain employs TRBV9 and TRBJ2-1, with 12 bases identical to TRBD2. The germline V gene has CDR1 SGDLS and CDR2 YYNGEE. V was pared by 7 bases and J by 4 bases, with 9 bases of the junction left unmatched. The CDR3 runs 16 residues. For the CDR3, the DNA is TGTGCCAGCGCCCCGACTAGCGGGAGTGAATACAATGAGCAGTTCTTC. Translation: CASAPTSGSEYNEQFF.

The chain recombines TRBV25-1 with TRBJ1-1; 7 bases align to TRBD1. J was trimmed by 0 bases and V by 1 base; bases with no gene match: 8. The length of the CDR3 is 17 residues. Germline CDR1 and CDR2: MGHDK and SYGVNS. CDR3 residues: CASSECWGTELNTEAFF. The CDR3 DNA is TGTGCCAGCAGTGAATGTTGGGGGACAGAATTGAACACTGAAGCTTTCTTT.

This chain links TRBV28 with TRBJ1-5; weak D call: TRBD1 (5 bases). The V end lost 3 bases, the J end lost 5 bases, and 5 bases lay between the germline ends. This CDR3 has 12 residues. CDR1 and CDR2 from the germline V gene are MDHEN and SYDVKM. CDR3 loop: CASSLGHQPQHF. The DNA for the CDR3 is TGTGCCAGCAGTTTGGGGCATCAGCCCCAGCATTTT.

The chain is built from TRBV20-1 and TRBJ1-1; no reliable D call. Deletions cut 2 bases from V and 5 bases from J, with 3 bases between. Germline V CDR1 and CDR2: DFQATT, SNEGSKA (reference sequence). This CDR3 comprises 10 residues. The CDR3 protein is CSARYTEAFF. The CDR3 DNA is TGCAGTGCTAGATATACTGAAGCTTTCTTT.

The chain employs TRBV12-5 and TRBJ1-1; 7 nucleotides agree with TRBD1. CDR1 is LGHNT, CDR2 FRNRAP, per germline. This CDR3 spans 14 amino acids. After removal of 1 base from V and 3 bases from J, the junction contained 2 bases not matched to a gene. The DNA of the CDR3 is TGTGCTAGTGGTTTGGGACAGGGCGACACTGAAGCTTTCTTT. Translated, it gives CASGLGQGDTEAFF.

The genes are TRBV18 and TRBJ2-6; TRBD1 aligns across 9 bases. CDR1 is KGHSH and CDR2 is LQKENI in the germline V gene. This CDR3 has 18 residues. Unmatched junction bases numbered 4, after V lost 1 base and J lost 0 bases. The chain's CDR3 is CASSPRGTGSSGANVLTF. The CDR3 DNA reads TGTGCCAGCTCACCACGCGGGACAGGGTCCTCTGGGGCCAACGTCCTGACTTTC.